This TCR beta chain was recovered during a study of human T cells and chemical hapten exposure. About the study: Enrolled patients were predominantly female and had alopecia areata, totalis or universalis.

The CDR3 extends over 14 amino acids. The V and J ends lost 5 bases and 10 bases respectively, with 15 bases between them. Germline CDR1 is SEHNR and CDR2 is FQNEAQ (reference sequence). The time point: patch test 2, 6 weeks after DPC sensitization. Noted treatment: therapeutic diphenylcyclopropenone sensitization with weekly scalp DPC. The study drew its donors from alopecia patients who were 18 to 70 years old and suitable for DPC. Study-wide findings and caveats: TCRs above 1 in 1000 frequency stayed constant with DPC sensitization.

This clonotype showed up many times. Its target is unknown. One entry per CDR3 protein results from TCRdb running MiXCR on the RACE reads. The table records tens of thousands of distinct CDR3 sequences, about a tenth of them present only once. The chain uses TRBV7-9 and TRBJ1-6, with D perhaps matching TRBD1 (6 bases). This TCR was recovered from a woman aged 45 to 65 with alopecia areata. Some clones in this sample may be carry-over from other donors' samples. The sample consisted of whole blood, taken in connection with sensitization to the hapten diphenylcyclopropenone (DPC). The CDR3 DNA follows: TGTGCCAGCAGCCCACAGGGAGTGGTCTCACCCCTCCACTTT. Its translation: CASSPQGVVSPLHF.